The entry below gives a single T cell receptor (beta chain) sequence along with its context. It has no known antigen specificity. No base-level quality is on record; no much larger clone is a single base apart. The source of the sample is a study of identifying expanded T cells in peripheral blood (dated by TCRdb to between 2018 and 2021). Regarding the study in general: Technical replicates were generated by sequencing separate aliquots of the same genomic DNA pool, and four replicates were compared pairwise. The investigation overall reported the following: In all healthy donors, the variance in clone template counts between samples taken roughly 14 days apart rose significantly as total template count increased. About 1.1 differentially abundant clones were flagged by the binomial model between technical replicates, whereas about 16 and 19 were flagged over around two weeks and four weeks, respectively. The beta-binomial model significantly reduced the number of clones called differentially abundant and the false-positive rate across all healthy-donor time intervals. The authors expected biological variance in healthy repertoires might increase further over much longer intervals such as months to years.

No immune events such as infections were documented for the healthy donors during the collection period. Blood repertoires from healthy donors were used as a training cohort for calibrating time-dependent variance in a beta-binomial model of differential abundance of T-cell clones. The training cohort comprised roughly ten healthy donors, 3 female and 7 male. Donor ages ranged from 29 to 64 years, with an average of approximately 43 years. Whole blood was collected from each healthy donor at three time points spaced 2 to 3 weeks apart and obtained from a commercial supplier. Genomic DNA was extracted from unsorted whole blood for immunosequencing. TCRbeta CDR3 regions were profiled with the immunoSEQ Assay using bias-controlled multiplex PCR amplification of genomic DNA. Under the source paper's analysis protocol: The absolute abundance of each unique TCRbeta CDR3 region was quantified after sequences were collapsed and filtered. Differential abundance was assessed using a binomial (Fisher-equivalent) model and a beta-binomial model in which time-dependent variance fitted from healthy donors was added. Clones with fewer than 5 combined templates were excluded, and clones with Benjamini-Hochberg FDR below 0.01 were called differentially abundant. Beta-binomial variance was modeled as a function of total template count across the two samples using the form v = (b*log(k)+a)^2. Here the immuneACCESS table is served through TCRdb, limited to in-frame sequences with V and J called. Missing clones are a known gap in these copies; in checked studies unresolved V genes cover under half, and the rest lacks a known reason. That table supplies the V and J calls and clone size; D and trimming were determined from the DNA. The sample data list about 85,000 clones, and 88% of these were observed just once. The ten largest account for around 19% of the sample.

The germline V gene yields MNHEY for CDR1 and SVGAGI for CDR2. The CDR3 spans 13 residues, from the cysteine through the phenylalanine. Only the CDR3 DNA stays, 39 bases, in frame from base 1. V lost 4 bases and J lost 4 bases; the stretch between them is 10 bases long. This receptor chain uses TRBV6-5 and TRBJ1-2, and TRBD1 may be the D gene, going by 5 matching bases. The origin of this receptor is a person aged 18 to 70 in good health. Sequenced: blood. The CDR3 reads as follows: CASSSGPIYGYTF. The nucleotides are TGTGCCAGCAGTTCGGGACCGATCTATGGCTACACCTTC.